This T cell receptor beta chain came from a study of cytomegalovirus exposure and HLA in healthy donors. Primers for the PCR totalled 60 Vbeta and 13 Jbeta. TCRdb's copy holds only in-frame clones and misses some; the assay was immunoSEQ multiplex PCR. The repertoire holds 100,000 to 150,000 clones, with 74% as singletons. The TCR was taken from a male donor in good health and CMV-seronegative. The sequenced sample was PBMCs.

The CDR3 region is CSAQGRNEQFF. Here the CDR3 DNA reads TGCAGTGCTCAGGGTAGGAATGAGCAGTTCTTC. This chain connects TRBV20-1 to TRBJ2-1, with D possibly matching TRBD1 (5 bases). The germline CDR1 and CDR2 sequences are DFQATT and SNEGSKA (reference sequence). The CDR3 sequence is 11 residues long. The germline V and J ends were trimmed by 5 bases and 7 bases, with 9 bases remaining between them.